This entry lists 21 T cell receptor beta chains sequenced from one sample in a study of Ad26.COV2.S vaccination and SARS-CoV-2 variants. The repertoire was sequenced with immunoSEQ multiplex PCR; TCRdb's copy has only in-frame clones and lacks some. The table records roughly 680,000 clones, around 92% of them present only once. Treatment of the sample: about 20 received Ad26.COV2.S at low or high dose, single or two shots; about 5 received placebo; per-sample allocation not given. Day 63 after the first injection of vaccine or placebo was the sampling time. Material: peripheral blood, obtained in a trial of Ad26.COV2.S vaccine versus placebo. All receptors derive from a person aged 18-60 years who received the Ad26.COV2.S COVID-19 vaccine or a placebo.

The genes are TRBV7-2 and TRBJ1-2; D remains ambiguous. CDR1 is SGHTA and CDR2 is FQGNSA in the germline V gene. The CDR3 contains 15 residues. Between the trimmed V and J ends, which lost 5 bases and 6 bases, there was a span of 19 bases. The CDR3, as DNA: TGTGCCAGCAGCCGTGTCCTACCTTTGCCAGATGGCTACACCTTC. Translation gives CASSRVLPLPDGYTF.

This clone appeared once. This rearrangement joins TRBV13 to TRBJ1-1; 11 bases map to TRBD1. This CDR3 spans 14 amino acids. V lost 6 bases to trimming and J lost 11 bases; unmatched junction nucleotides: 11. From germline, CDR1 is PRHDT and CDR2 FYEKMQ (reference sequence). CDR3 sequence reads: CASRAGTGGLYAFF. The CDR3 DNA reads as TGTGCCAGCAGGGCCGGGACAGGGGGTCTATACGCTTTCTTT.

V gene TRBV11-2 combines with J gene TRBJ1-4; D gene ambiguous. Germline assignment: CDR1 SGHAT and CDR2 FQNNGV. Trimming cost V 8 bases and J 7 bases, with 14 bases left between them. The CDR3 sequence is 13 residues long. This CDR3 is CASGGGHSEKLFF. For the CDR3, the DNA is TGTGCCAGCGGAGGTGGGCATTCTGAAAAACTGTTTTTT.

The V and J genes are TRBV3-1 (or the pseudogene TRBV3-2) and TRBJ1-2; D unclear. Looked up from germline, CDR1 is LGHDT and CDR2 is YNNKEL (reference sequence). This CDR3 region has 14 residues. With 2 bases removed from V and 4 bases from J, the gap between germline ends came to 11 bases. The DNA for the CDR3 is TGTGCCAGCAGCCAACTCGACGGAAGCTATGGCTACACCTTC. It is translated as CASSQLDGSYGYTF.

This clone was picked up a small number of times. V gene TRBV30 combines with J gene TRBJ1-2; D not resolved. Germline lookup yields CDR1 GTSNPN and CDR2 SVGIG (reference sequence). The V end lost 0 bases, the J end lost 5 bases, and 16 bases lay between the germline ends. This CDR3 comprises 15 residues. The DNA of the CDR3 is TGTGCCTGGAGTGTACGAGGGAGAGAGGAATATGGCTACACCTTC. Translation gives CAWSVRGREEYGYTF.

The chain couples TRBV5-1 to TRBJ2-7; 11 positions match TRBD2. With 6 bases clipped from V and 2 bases from J, the junction kept 7 bases outside the gene matches. CDR3 size: 15 residues. Germline CDR1 is SGHRS and CDR2 is YFSETQ. The CDR3 loop is CASNSGTSGTYEQYF. DNA of the CDR3: TGCGCCAGCAACTCCGGGACTAGCGGCACCTACGAGCAGTACTTC.

The V gene is TRBV10-3, the J gene TRBJ2-3, with D hard to call. The CDR3 is 14 residues long. The germline gives CDR1 ENHRY, CDR2 SYGVKD. Trimming took off 4 bases at V and 0 bases at J, with 8 bases between the two ends. CDR3 in DNA: TGTGCCATCAGTGGGAGCTATAGCACAGATACGCAGTATTTT. As protein: CAISGSYSTDTQYF.

The chain uses TRBV6-5 and TRBJ2-7; D may be TRBD1 or TRBD2 (5 bases each). Germline lookup yields CDR1 MNHEY and CDR2 SVGAGI. Trimming stripped 6 bases from V and 2 bases from J, with 17 bases between. The CDR3 sequence is 15 residues long. CDR3 sequence (DNA): TGTGCCAGCAGAGGAAGCCGGGACGCCGCCTACGAGCAGTACTTC. Translation gives CASRGSRDAAYEQYF.

This clone was observed a few times. The chain is built from TRBV18 and TRBJ1-1; no firm D call. The V gene lost 6 bases and the J gene lost 3 bases, with 17 bases spanning the gap. Germline V CDR1 and CDR2: KGHSH, LQKENI. The CDR3 is 15 amino acids. The DNA for the CDR3 is TGTGCCAGCTCCCCGTCTACGGGAGCCCACACTGAAGCTTTCTTT. This codes for CASSPSTGAHTEAFF.

The chain carries TRBV19 and TRBJ2-2; 8 bases map to TRBD1. V dropped 6 bases and J dropped 7; count of bases not matched to a gene: 7. Per the germline V gene, CDR1 is LNHDA and CDR2 is SQIVND (reference sequence). This CDR3 has 14 amino acids. The CDR3 protein is CASSLRDRIGELFF. CDR3 DNA: TGTGCCAGTAGCCTCCGGGACAGGATCGGGGAGCTGTTTTTT.

The chain has TRBV4-3 and TRBJ1-3; TRBD1 is a possible D gene (6 bases). Trimming cost V 0 bases and J 4 bases, with 13 bases left between them. Per the germline V gene, CDR1 is LGHNA and CDR2 is YSLEER. The CDR3 has 16 residues. The CDR3 loop reads CASSQEGAGPGNTIYF. The CDR3 DNA reads as TGCGCCAGCAGCCAAGAGGGGGCCGGGCCGGGAAACACCATATATTTT.

V gene TRBV6-6 combines with J gene TRBJ1-1, with D tentatively TRBD1 (5 bases). V lost 6 bases, J lost 7 bases, and 15 bases lay in between. CDR1 and CDR2 from the germline V gene are MNHNY and SVGAGI (reference sequence). CDR3 size: 13 residues. CDR3 sequence: CASSPRGGREAFF. Here the CDR3 DNA reads TGTGCCAGCAGCCCAAGGGGTGGCCGTGAAGCTTTCTTT.

This clone was seen once. At the DNA level, this CDR3 is encoded by other sequences in the same sample as well. This chain links TRBV6-5 with TRBJ1-1, with 10 bases aligning to TRBD1. Germline trimming cut 6 bases from V and 5 bases from J; bases unmatched to any gene: 6. Germline lookup yields CDR1 MNHEY and CDR2 SVGAGI. The CDR3 runs 14 residues. This chain's CDR3 is CASSPGQGRTEAFF. CDR3 coding DNA: TGTGCCAGCAGCCCGGGACAGGGGAGGACTGAAGCTTTCTTT.

The rearrangement links TRBV19 to TRBJ2-5; 8 positions agree with TRBD2. The CDR3 is 16 residues long. J lost 2 bases, V lost 6 bases, and 11 bases had no gene match. Germline V gene data show CDR1 as LNHDA and CDR2 as SQIVND (reference sequence). The CDR3 spells CASRSLLAGQQETQYF. The CDR3, as DNA: TGTGCCAGTAGGAGCCTCCTAGCGGGTCAACAAGAGACCCAGTACTTC.

The chain joins TRBV7-7 to TRBJ2-5; 8 positions agree with TRBD2. Looked up from germline, CDR1 is SSHAT and CDR2 is FNYEAQ (reference sequence). J gave up 5 bases and V 5 bases, and 13 bases lay outside the gene matches. The CDR3 is 16 amino acids. CDR3 sequence: CASSPRQLGGAETQYF. CDR3 nucleotide sequence: TGTGCCAGCAGCCCACGACAGCTCGGGGGGGCGGAGACCCAGTACTTC.

This chain uses TRBV7-9 with TRBJ1-1; D is unresolved. The ends were cut back, 4 bases at V and 1 base at J, with 16 bases in the middle. CDR1 and CDR2 (germline): SEHNR, FQNEAQ (reference sequence). CDR3 size: 16 residues. As DNA, the CDR3 is TGTGCCAGCAGCTCCCCAAGTCCAACACCGAACACTGAAGCTTTCTTT. Amino acid sequence: CASSSPSPTPNTEAFF. The full variable domain, completed using reference TRBV7-9 and TRBJ1-1, is DTGVSQNPRHKITKRGQNVTFRCDPISEHNRLYWYRQTLGQGPEFLTYFQNEAQLEKSRLLSDRFSAERPKGSFSTLEIQRTEQGDSAMYLCASSSPSPTPNTEAFFGQGTRLTVV.

The CDR3 DNA reads as TGTGCCAGCAGCACAGACAGTCAAGAGACCCAGTACTTC. It specifies CASSTDSQETQYF. V gene TRBV6-5 combines with J gene TRBJ2-5; D possibly corresponds to TRBD1 (5 bases). Germline loops: CDR1 MNHEY, CDR2 SVGAGI. This CDR3 spans 13 amino acids. Trimming removed 6 bases at V and 2 bases at J, with 10 bases between.

The rearrangement joins TRBV10-3 to TRBJ2-1; D is undetermined. This CDR3 contains 14 residues. CDR1 is ENHRY and CDR2 is SYGVKD in the germline V gene. V lost 3 bases to trimming and J lost 0 bases, with 6 bases between them. The CDR3 region has the DNA TGTGCCATCAGTGACCATAGCTCCTACAATGAGCAGTTCTTC. This sequence encodes CAISDHSSYNEQFF.

This clone was observed once. This chain connects TRBV10-2 to TRBJ2-2; D may be TRBD1 (6 bases). Germline V gives CDR1 WSHSY, CDR2 SAAADI. CDR3 length: 14 residues. V lost 7 bases to trimming and J lost 1 base, with 10 bases between them. CDR3 DNA: TGCGCCAGCACGGAGACAGGGAACACCGGGGAGCTGTTTTTT. Translation: CASTETGNTGELFF.

In DNA, the CDR3 is TGTGCCAGCAGTGAAGCCTGGGGGTTGACAGGCCCGGGGTACTTC. Protein sequence: CASSEAWGLTGPGYF. The rearrangement uses TRBV2 and TRBJ2-7; D might be TRBD1 (6 bases). Trimming left V 0 bases short and J 12 bases short, with 21 bases between. The CDR3 is 15 amino acids. Germline loops: CDR1 SNHLY, CDR2 FYNNEI.

The V and J genes are TRBV6-4 and TRBJ1-1; D remains ambiguous. This CDR3 region has 10 residues. V was cut by 6 bases and J by 11 bases, with 10 bases left in between. Germline values: CDR1 MRHNA, CDR2 SNTAGT. The CDR3 loop reads CASRLAHAFF. The CDR3 DNA sequence: TGTGCCAGCAGGTTAGCACACGCTTTCTTT.